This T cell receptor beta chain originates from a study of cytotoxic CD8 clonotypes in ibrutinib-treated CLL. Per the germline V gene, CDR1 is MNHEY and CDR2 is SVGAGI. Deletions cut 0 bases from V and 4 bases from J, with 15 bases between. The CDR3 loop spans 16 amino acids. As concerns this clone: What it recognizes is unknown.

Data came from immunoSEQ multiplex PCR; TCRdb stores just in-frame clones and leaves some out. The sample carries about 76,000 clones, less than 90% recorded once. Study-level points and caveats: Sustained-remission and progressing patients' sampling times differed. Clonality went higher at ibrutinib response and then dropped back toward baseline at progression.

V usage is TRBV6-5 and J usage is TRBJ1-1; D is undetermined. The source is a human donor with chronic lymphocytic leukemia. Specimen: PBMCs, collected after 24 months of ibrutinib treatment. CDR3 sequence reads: CASSYSPRPLITEAFF. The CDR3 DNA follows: TGTGCCAGCAGTTACTCTCCCCGGCCGCTGATCACTGAAGCTTTCTTT.